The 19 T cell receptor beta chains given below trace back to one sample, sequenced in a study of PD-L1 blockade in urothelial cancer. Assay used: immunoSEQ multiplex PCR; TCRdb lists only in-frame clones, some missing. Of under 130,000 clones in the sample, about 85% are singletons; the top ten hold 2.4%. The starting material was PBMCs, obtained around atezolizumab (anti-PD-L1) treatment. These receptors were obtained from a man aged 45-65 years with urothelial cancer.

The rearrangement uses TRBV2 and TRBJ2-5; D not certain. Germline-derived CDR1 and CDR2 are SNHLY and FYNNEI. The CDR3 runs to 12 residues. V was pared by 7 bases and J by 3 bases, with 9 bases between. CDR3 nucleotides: TGTGCCAGCAATAGAGGAGAAGAGACCCAGTACTTC. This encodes CASNRGEETQYF.

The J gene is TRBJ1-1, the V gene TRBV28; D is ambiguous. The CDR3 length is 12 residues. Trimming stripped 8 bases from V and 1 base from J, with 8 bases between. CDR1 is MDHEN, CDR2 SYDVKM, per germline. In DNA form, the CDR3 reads TGTGCCAGCGGCGGAGGGAACACTGAAGCTTTCTTT. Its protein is CASGGGNTEAFF. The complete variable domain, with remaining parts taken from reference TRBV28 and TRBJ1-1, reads DVKVTQSSRYLVKRTGEKVFLECVQDMDHENMFWYRQDPGLGLRLIYFSYDVKMKEKGDIPEGYSVSREKKERFSLILESASTNQTSMYLCASGGGNTEAFFGQGTRLTVV.

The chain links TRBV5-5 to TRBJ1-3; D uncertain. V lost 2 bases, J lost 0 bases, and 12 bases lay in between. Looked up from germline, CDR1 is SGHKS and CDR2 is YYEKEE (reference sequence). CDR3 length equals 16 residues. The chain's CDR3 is CASSFSGGLSGNTIYF. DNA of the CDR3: TGTGCCAGCAGCTTCAGTGGCGGGCTCTCTGGAAACACCATATATTTT.

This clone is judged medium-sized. The CDR3 region is CASSTSSGRPHEQFF. The CDR3 DNA is TGTGCCAGTAGTACCTCTAGCGGGAGGCCCCATGAGCAGTTCTTC. This chain connects TRBV19 to TRBJ2-1; 11 positions agree with TRBD2. The CDR3 spans 15 residues. Germline assignment: CDR1 LNHDA and CDR2 SQIVND (reference sequence). Trimming cost V 4 bases and J 8 bases; bases outside gene matches: 7. Filled out from reference TRBV19 and TRBJ2-1, the complete variable domain reads DGGITQSPKYLFRKEGQNVTLSCEQNLNHDAMYWYRQDPGQGLRLIYYSQIVNDFQKGDIAEGYSVSREKKESFPLTVTSAQKNPTAFYLCASSTSSGRPHEQFFGPGTRLTVL.

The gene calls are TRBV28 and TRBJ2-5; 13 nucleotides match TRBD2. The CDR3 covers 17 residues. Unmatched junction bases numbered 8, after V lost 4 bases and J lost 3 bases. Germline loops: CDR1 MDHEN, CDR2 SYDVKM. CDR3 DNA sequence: TGTGCCAGCAGTTCCCGGGCCGGGACTAGCGGGGAAGAGACCCAGTACTTC. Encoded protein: CASSSRAGTSGEETQYF. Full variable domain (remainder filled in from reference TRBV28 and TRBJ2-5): DVKVTQSSRYLVKRTGEKVFLECVQDMDHENMFWYRQDPGLGLRLIYFSYDVKMKEKGDIPEGYSVSREKKERFSLILESASTNQTSMYLCASSSRAGTSGEETQYFGPGTRLLVL.

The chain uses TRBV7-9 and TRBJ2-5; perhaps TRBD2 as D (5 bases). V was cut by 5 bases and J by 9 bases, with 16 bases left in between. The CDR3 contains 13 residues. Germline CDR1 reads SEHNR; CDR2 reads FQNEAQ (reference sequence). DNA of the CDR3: TGTGCCAGCAGCCACGGGGAGCCCGGGGCCCAGTACTTC. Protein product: CASSHGEPGAQYF.

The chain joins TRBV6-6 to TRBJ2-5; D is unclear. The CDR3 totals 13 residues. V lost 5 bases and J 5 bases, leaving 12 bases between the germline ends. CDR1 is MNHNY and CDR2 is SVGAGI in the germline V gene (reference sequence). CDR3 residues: CASSEETRETQYF. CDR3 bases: TGTGCCAGCAGTGAGGAGACGAGGGAGACCCAGTACTTC.

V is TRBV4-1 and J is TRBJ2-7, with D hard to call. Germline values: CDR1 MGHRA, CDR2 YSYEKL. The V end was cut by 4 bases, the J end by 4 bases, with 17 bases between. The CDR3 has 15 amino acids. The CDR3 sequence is CASSRNQDSGYEQYF. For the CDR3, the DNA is TGCGCCAGCAGCCGGAACCAGGATTCAGGTTACGAGCAGTACTTC.

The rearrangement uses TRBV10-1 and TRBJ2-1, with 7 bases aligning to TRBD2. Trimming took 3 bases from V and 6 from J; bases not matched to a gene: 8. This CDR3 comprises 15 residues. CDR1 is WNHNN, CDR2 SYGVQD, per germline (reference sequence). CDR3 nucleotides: TGCGCCAGCAGTGATGCGGCGGGAGCACTCAATGAGCAGTTCTTC. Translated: CASSDAAGALNEQFF.

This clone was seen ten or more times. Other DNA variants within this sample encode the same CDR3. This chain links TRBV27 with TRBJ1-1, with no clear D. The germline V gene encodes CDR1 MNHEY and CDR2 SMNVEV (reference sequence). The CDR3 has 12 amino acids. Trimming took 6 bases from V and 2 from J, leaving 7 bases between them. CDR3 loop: CASSRVNTEAFF. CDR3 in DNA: TGTGCCAGCAGCCGGGTCAACACTGAAGCTTTCTTT.

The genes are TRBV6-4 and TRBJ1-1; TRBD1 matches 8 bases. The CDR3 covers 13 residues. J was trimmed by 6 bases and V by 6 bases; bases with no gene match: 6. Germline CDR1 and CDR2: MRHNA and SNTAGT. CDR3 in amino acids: CASRRTGWSEAFF. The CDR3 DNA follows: TGTGCCAGCAGAAGGACAGGGTGGTCTGAAGCTTTCTTT.

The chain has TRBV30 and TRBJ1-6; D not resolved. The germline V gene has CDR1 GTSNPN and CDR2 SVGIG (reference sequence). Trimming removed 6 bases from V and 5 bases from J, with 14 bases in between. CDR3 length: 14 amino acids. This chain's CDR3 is CACPYGGNNSPLHF. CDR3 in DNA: TGTGCCTGCCCCTACGGAGGGAATAATTCACCCCTCCACTTT. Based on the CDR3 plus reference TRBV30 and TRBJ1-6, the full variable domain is SQTIHQWPATLVQPVGSPLSLECTVEGTSNPNLYWYRQAAGRGLQLLFYSVGIGQISSEVPQNLSASRPQDRQFILSSKKLLLSDSGFYLCACPYGGNNSPLHFGNGTRLTVT.

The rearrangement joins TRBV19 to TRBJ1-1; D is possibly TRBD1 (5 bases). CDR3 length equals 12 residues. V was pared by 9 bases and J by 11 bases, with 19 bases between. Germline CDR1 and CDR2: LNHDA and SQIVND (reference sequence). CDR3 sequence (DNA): TGTGCCAGCAGTGGGTTTCCAGGGTCTGCTTTCTTT. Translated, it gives CASSGFPGSAFF. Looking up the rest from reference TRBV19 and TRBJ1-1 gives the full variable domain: DGGITQSPKYLFRKEGQNVTLSCEQNLNHDAMYWYRQDPGQGLRLIYYSQIVNDFQKGDIAEGYSVSREKKESFPLTVTSAQKNPTAFYLCASSGFPGSAFFGQGTRLTVV.

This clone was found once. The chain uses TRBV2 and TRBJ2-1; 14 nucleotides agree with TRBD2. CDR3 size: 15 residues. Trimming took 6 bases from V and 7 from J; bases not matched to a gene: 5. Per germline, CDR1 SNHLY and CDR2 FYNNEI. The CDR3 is CASRGTSGSWNEQFF. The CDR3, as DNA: TGTGCCAGCAGGGGGACTAGCGGGAGTTGGAATGAGCAGTTCTTC. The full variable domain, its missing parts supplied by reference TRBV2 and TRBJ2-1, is EPEVTQTPSHQVTQMGQEVILRCVPISNHLYFYWYRQILGQKVEFLVSFYNNEISEKSEIFDDQFSVERPDGSNFTLKIRSTKLEDSAMYFCASRGTSGSWNEQFFGPGTRLTVL.

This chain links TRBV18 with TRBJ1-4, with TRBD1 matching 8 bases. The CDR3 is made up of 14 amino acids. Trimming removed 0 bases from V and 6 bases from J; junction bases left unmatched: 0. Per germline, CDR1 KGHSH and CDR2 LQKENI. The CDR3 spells CASSPPGQDEKLFF. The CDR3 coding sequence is TGTGCCAGCTCACCACCGGGACAGGATGAAAAACTGTTTTTT.

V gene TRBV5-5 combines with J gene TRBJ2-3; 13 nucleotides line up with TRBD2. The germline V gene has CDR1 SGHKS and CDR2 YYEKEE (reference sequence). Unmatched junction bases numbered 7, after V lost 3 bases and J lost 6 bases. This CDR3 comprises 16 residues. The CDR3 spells CASSSRLAGGSDTQYF. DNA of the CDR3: TGTGCCAGCAGCTCCAGACTAGCGGGAGGTTCGGATACGCAGTATTTT.

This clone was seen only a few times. The CDR3 loop reads CASSSPSGGRSEQFF. As DNA, the CDR3 is TGCGCCAGCAGCAGCCCTAGCGGGGGGCGATCTGAGCAGTTCTTC. The genes are TRBV4-1 and TRBJ2-1; 11 positions match TRBD2. V trimming: 5 bases; J trimming: 9 bases; junction bases outside the gene matches: 9. Germline CDR1 reads MGHRA; CDR2 reads YSYEKL. The CDR3 covers 15 residues.

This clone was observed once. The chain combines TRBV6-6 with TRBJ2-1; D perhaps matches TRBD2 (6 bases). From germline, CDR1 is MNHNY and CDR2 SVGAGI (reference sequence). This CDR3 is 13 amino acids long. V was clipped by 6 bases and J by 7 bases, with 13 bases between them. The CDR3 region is CASRPRLENEQFF. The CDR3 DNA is TGTGCCAGCAGACCGAGACTAGAAAATGAGCAGTTCTTC.

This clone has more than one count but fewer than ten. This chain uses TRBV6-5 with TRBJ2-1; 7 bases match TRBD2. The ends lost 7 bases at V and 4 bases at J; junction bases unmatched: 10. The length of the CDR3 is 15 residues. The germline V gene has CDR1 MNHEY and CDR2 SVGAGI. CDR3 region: CASTRPASGYNEQFF. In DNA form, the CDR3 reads TGTGCCAGCACCCGGCCGGCTAGCGGTTACAATGAGCAGTTCTTC.